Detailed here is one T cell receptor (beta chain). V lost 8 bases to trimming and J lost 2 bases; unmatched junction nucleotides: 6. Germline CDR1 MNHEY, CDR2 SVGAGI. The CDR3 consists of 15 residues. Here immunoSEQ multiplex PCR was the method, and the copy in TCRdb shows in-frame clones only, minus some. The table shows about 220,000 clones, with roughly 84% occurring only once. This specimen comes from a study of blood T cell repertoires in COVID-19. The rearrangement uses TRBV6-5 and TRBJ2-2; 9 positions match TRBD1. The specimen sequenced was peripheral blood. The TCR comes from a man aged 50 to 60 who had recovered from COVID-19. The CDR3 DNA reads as TGTGCCAGCTTTGCGACAGGGGGTAACACCGGGGAGCTGTTTTTT. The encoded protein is CASFATGGNTGELFF.